The 15 T cell receptor beta chains below come from one sample, sequenced in a study of PD-L1 blockade in urothelial cancer. Described time point: peripheral blood 6 weeks after treatment start. TCRdb's copy holds only in-frame clones and misses some; the assay was immunoSEQ multiplex PCR. The repertoire holds around 50,000 clones, with around 89% as singletons. Specimen: PBMCs, collected around atezolizumab (anti-PD-L1) treatment. The receptors here all came from a man in his fifties or sixties with urothelial cancer.

The J gene is TRBJ2-7, the V gene TRBV10-3; TRBD1 agrees at 7 bases. CDR3 length equals 13 residues. Per the germline V gene, CDR1 is ENHRY and CDR2 is SYGVKD. V was clipped by 9 bases and J by 5 bases; unmatched bases: 10. This CDR3 reads CAINDRVIDEQYF. The DNA of the CDR3 is TGTGCCATAAACGACAGGGTGATCGACGAGCAGTACTTC.

The chain joins TRBV7-2 to TRBJ2-7, with TRBD2 matching over 9 bases. The CDR3 has 18 amino acids. J was trimmed by 4 bases and V by 1 base; bases with no gene match: 14. Germline V gene data show CDR1 as SGHTA and CDR2 as FQGNSA. The CDR3 sequence: CASSLVGPFVLAGYEQYF. The CDR3 DNA reads TGTGCCAGCAGCTTAGTTGGTCCCTTTGTGCTAGCGGGATACGAGCAGTACTTC.

J is TRBJ1-1 and V is TRBV6-5; D remains ambiguous. This CDR3 region has 12 residues. Trimming removed 7 bases at V and 4 bases at J, with 10 bases between. CDR1 MNHEY and CDR2 SVGAGI come from the germline V gene. In DNA, the CDR3 is TGTGCCAGCACCACCGGAGTCACTGAAGCTTTCTTT. This gives the protein CASTTGVTEAFF.

The J gene is TRBJ2-3, the V gene TRBV19; TRBD2 matches at 8 bases. V gave up 5 bases and J gave up 0 bases; unmatched junction bases: 10. Germline V gives CDR1 LNHDA, CDR2 SQIVND (reference sequence). The CDR3 sequence is 17 residues long. In DNA, the CDR3 is TGTGCCAGTAGTCGGGGCGGGGGGCAAACTAGCACAGATACGCAGTATTTT. The encoded protein is CASSRGGGQTSTDTQYF.

The chain carries TRBV10-1 and TRBJ2-7; tentatively, D is TRBD1 (6 bases). The CDR3 covers 14 residues. From germline, CDR1 is WNHNN and CDR2 SYGVQD (reference sequence). The ends were cut back, 4 bases at V and 2 bases at J, with 12 bases in the middle. The CDR3 sequence: CASSGQGIPYEQYF. The CDR3 DNA reads TGCGCCAGCAGTGGTCAGGGGATCCCCTACGAGCAGTACTTC.

Here the CDR3 DNA reads TGTGCCAGCAACAGGGGAAACACCGGGGAGCTGTTTTTT. It specifies CASNRGNTGELFF. The chain uses TRBV2 and TRBJ2-2; 7 nucleotides match TRBD1. The CDR3 has 13 amino acids. Germline V gene sequence: CDR1 SNHLY, CDR2 FYNNEI. Unmatched junction bases numbered 1, after V lost 7 bases and J lost 2 bases. Variable domain in full (rest from reference TRBV2 and TRBJ2-2): EPEVTQTPSHQVTQMGQEVILRCVPISNHLYFYWYRQILGQKVEFLVSFYNNEISEKSEIFDDQFSVERPDGSNFTLKIRSTKLEDSAMYFCASNRGNTGELFFGEGSRLTVL.

The chain uses TRBV21-1 and TRBJ1-1; the table's D call of TRBD1 was not tested on the DNA. TRBV21-1 counts as a pseudogene. This CDR3 is built from 13 residues. The CDR3 coding sequence is TGTGCCAGCAGCAAAACAGGGCGGACTGAAGCTTTCTTT. It codes for CASSKTGRTEAFF.

This chain joins TRBV9 and TRBJ1-1; weak D call: TRBD1 (6 bases). This CDR3 contains 14 residues. Germline CDR1 reads SGDLS; CDR2 reads YYNGEE. V lost 2 bases to trimming and J lost 2 bases, with 10 bases between them. CDR3: CASSVGQSNTEAFF. CDR3 DNA sequence: TGTGCCAGCAGCGTCGGACAGTCAAACACTGAAGCTTTCTTT.

The count of this clone is one. V gene TRBV5-4 combines with J gene TRBJ1-2, with TRBD1 matching over 7 bases. Germline CDR1 reads SGHNT; CDR2 reads YYREEE (reference sequence). The CDR3 contains 14 residues. V lost 6 bases and J lost 4; bases outside the gene matches: 9. The CDR3 reads CASTPGQVGYGYTF. Written as DNA, the CDR3 is TGTGCCAGCACCCCCGGACAGGTCGGCTATGGCTACACCTTC.

The chain links TRBV19 to TRBJ1-6, with TRBD1 identical over 9 bases. Per germline, CDR1 LNHDA and CDR2 SQIVND (reference sequence). V trimming: 6 bases; J trimming: 7 bases; junction bases outside the gene matches: 7. The CDR3 has 15 residues. The CDR3 DNA reads TGTGCCAGTAGGGAGGGACAGGGAAGGAATTCACCCCTCCACTTT. Translating gives CASREGQGRNSPLHF.

The J gene is TRBJ2-2, the V gene TRBV9, with 13 positions matching TRBD2. The germline CDR1 and CDR2 sequences are SGDLS and YYNGEE. Trimming removed 1 base from V and 0 bases from J; junction bases left unmatched: 9. The CDR3 length is 20 residues. For the CDR3, the DNA is TGTGCCAGCAGCGTACTCTCCCTGGGACTAGCGGGAACGAACACCGGGGAGCTGTTTTTT. Translation gives CASSVLSLGLAGTNTGELFF.

V is TRBV2 and J is TRBJ1-1; D not certain. Germline V CDR1 and CDR2: SNHLY, FYNNEI. Trimming left V 7 bases short and J 1 base short, with 4 bases between. CDR3 length equals 11 residues. The CDR3 loop is CASNSNTEAFF. DNA for the CDR3: TGTGCCAGCAACTCGAACACTGAAGCTTTCTTT.

The V call is TRBV6-1, the J call TRBJ1-2, with D possibly matching TRBD1 (5 bases). The CDR3 is 15 amino acids. The germline CDR1 and CDR2 sequences are MNHNS and SASEGT. The V end was cut by 0 bases, the J end by 6 bases, with 14 bases between. CDR3 protein: CASSEASPGLNGYTF. CDR3 nucleotides: TGTGCCAGCAGTGAAGCTTCACCGGGACTGAATGGCTACACCTTC.

The count of this clone is one. The chain combines TRBV7-3 with TRBJ2-3, with a possible D match to TRBD2 (5 bases). Trimming pared 1 base from V and 4 bases from J, leaving 9 bases between. There are 14 residues in the CDR3. CDR1 and CDR2 (germline): SGHTA, FQGTGA. The CDR3 sequence is CASSLNSGADTQYF. The CDR3 DNA follows: TGTGCCAGCAGCTTAAACTCCGGGGCAGATACGCAGTATTTT. The complete variable domain, with remaining parts taken from reference TRBV7-3 and TRBJ2-3, reads GAGVSQTPSNKVTEKGKYVELRCDPISGHTALYWYRQSLGQGPEFLIYFQGTGAADDSGLPNDRFFAVRPEGSVSTLKIQRTERGDSAVYLCASSLNSGADTQYFGPGTRLTVL.

This clone has just one count. One end of the junction is discordant with germline, which a read error may explain. The chain has TRBV7-2 and TRBJ2-1, with D tentatively TRBD2 (5 bases). The CDR3 runs 12 residues. CDR1 SGHTA and CDR2 FQGNSA come from the germline V gene. In nucleotides, the CDR3 is TGTGCCAGCAGCTTAGGGACTTCCAGCCGGATCTTC. This codes for CASSLGTSSRIF.